This TCR beta chain emerged from a study of blood T cell repertoires in COVID-19. At the level of the study: Italy, Spain and the United States were the sources of the convalescent and acute COVID-19 samples. PBMCs, B-cell-depleted T cells, or T cells were the source of the cDNA or gDNA that made up the material.

Authors' data handling: Nucleated cell counts were estimated from reference gene primer amplification. This table comes from immunoSEQ multiplex PCR, and its TCRdb copy is limited to in-frame clones, with some not included. V, J and clone size are taken as reported in that table, and D and trimming were inferred from the DNA itself. The sample contains under 60,000 clones, about 91% of which appear only once. The germline V gene has CDR1 LNHDA and CDR2 SQIVND (reference sequence). The CDR3 extends over 14 amino acids. Trimming shortened V by 8 bases and J by 2 bases, and 15 bases separated the two germline ends.

The genes are TRBV19 and TRBJ1-2; TRBD1 might be the D (6 bases). Sequenced input: peripheral blood. This sequence originates from a man aged 45-65 years with active COVID-19. DNA for the CDR3: TGTGCCAGTGGCACAGGGATCCGAAACTATGGCTACACCTTC. It is translated as CASGTGIRNYGYTF.